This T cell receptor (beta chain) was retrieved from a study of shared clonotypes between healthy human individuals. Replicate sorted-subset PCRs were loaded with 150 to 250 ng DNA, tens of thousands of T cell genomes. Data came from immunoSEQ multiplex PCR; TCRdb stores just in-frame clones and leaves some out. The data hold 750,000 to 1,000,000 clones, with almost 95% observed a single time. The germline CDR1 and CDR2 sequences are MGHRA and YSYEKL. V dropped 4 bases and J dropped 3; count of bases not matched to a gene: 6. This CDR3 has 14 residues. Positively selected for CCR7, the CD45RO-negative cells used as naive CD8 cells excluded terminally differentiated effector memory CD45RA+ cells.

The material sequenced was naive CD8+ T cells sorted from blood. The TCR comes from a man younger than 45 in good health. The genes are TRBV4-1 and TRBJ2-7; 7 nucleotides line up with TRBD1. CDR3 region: CASSPEQGHYEQYF. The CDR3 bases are TGCGCCAGCAGCCCCGAACAGGGGCACTACGAGCAGTACTTC.